This TCR beta chain was observed in a study of breast tumors, draining lymph nodes, adjacent tissues. This clonotype occurred many times. TCRdb reanalysed the multiplex PCR reads using MiXCR and keeps one entry per CDR3 protein. The table has around 250,000 distinct CDR3 sequences, around 34% seen once. Per the germline V gene, CDR1 is ENHRY and CDR2 is SYGVKD. V was trimmed by 3 bases and J by 3 bases, leaving 7 bases between them. The CDR3 totals 13 residues. The lymph nodes were axillary draining lymph nodes from breast cancer patients. The chain combines TRBV10-3 with TRBJ2-3, with a weak D call TRBD1 (6 bases). Input material: axillary lymph node tissue. This TCR was sampled from a female donor with breast cancer. Some clones in this sample may be carry-over from other donors' samples. The CDR3 is CAISDRGTDTQYF. CDR3 DNA sequence: TGTGCCATCAGTGACAGGGGAACAGATACGCAGTATTTT.